A selection of T cell receptor beta chains follows, all from one sample in a study of cytomegalovirus exposure and HLA in healthy donors. Only in-frame clones appear in the TCRdb table, and some are missing; sequencing was by immunoSEQ multiplex PCR. Here the sample spans 100,000 or so clones, approximately 16% being singletons. Sample: PBMCs. These receptors originate from a female donor in good health and CMV-seronegative. CDR3s leave out the opening cysteine and the closing phenylalanine or tryptophan. The order of the fields is J gene, clone size, V gene, CDR3 protein. Size values are once, few and many counts, or a class for expanded clones, and some rows have none.

TRBJ1-3	few	TRBV9	ASSVEEVSGNTIY
TRBJ2-1	-	TRBV27	ASSHYRLAGYNEQF
TRBJ1-1	few	TRBV7-3	ASSFRQGSAAF
TRBJ2-3	few	TRBV10-3	AIKDYASSTDTQY
TRBJ2-5	-	TRBV4-2	ASSQGTRGETQY
TRBJ1-1	few	TRBV7-2	ASRPAGDNTEAF
TRBJ1-4	-	TRBV9	ASSPRQGTNEKLF
TRBJ2-7	-	TRBV5-1	ASSPGQGSYEQY
TRBJ1-1	few	TRBV5-1	ASGTGGLGNTEAF
TRBJ2-7	-	TRBV5-4	ASSLRGQEPYEQY
TRBJ1-3	-	TRBV7-2	ASSFLTGDYSGNTIY
TRBJ2-2	few	TRBV5-1	ASSLGQGAGTGELF
TRBJ1-5	few	TRBV5-6	ASSLRGHNQPQH
TRBJ1-1	few	TRBV7-2	ASSPTGGGKAF